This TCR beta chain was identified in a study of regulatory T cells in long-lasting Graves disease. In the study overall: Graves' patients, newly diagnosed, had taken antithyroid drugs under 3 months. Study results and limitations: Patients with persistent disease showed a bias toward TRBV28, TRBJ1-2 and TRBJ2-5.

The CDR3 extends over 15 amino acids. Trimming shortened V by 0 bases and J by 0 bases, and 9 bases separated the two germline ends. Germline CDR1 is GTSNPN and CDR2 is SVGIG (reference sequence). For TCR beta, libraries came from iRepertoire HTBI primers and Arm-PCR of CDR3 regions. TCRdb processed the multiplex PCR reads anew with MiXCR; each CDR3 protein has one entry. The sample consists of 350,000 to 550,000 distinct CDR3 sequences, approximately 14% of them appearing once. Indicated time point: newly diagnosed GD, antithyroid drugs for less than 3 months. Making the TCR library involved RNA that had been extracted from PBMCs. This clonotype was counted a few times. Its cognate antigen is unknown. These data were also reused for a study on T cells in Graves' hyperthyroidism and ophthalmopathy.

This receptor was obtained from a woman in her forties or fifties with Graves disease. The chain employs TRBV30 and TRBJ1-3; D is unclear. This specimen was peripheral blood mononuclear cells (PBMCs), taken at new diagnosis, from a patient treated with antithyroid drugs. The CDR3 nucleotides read TGTGCCTGGAGTGTGGAACGGCCCTCTGGAAACACCATATATTTT. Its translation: CAWSVERPSGNTIYF. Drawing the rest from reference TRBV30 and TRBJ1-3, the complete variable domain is SQTIHQWPATLVQPVGSPLSLECTVEGTSNPNLYWYRQAAGRGLQLLFYSVGIGQISSEVPQNLSASRPQDRQFILSSKKLLLSDSGFYLCAWSVERPSGNTIYFGEGSWLTVV.